These 8 T cell receptor beta chains came from one sample sequenced in a study of blood T cells in healthy people across ages. The second PCR ran roughly 6 to 11 cycles with a sample-barcoded 5' primer and J-beta primers. TCRdb reprocessed the 5' RACE reads with MiXCR, giving one entry per CDR3 protein. Among approximately 680,000 distinct CDR3 sequences listed, less than 40% were seen once. The specimen was blood. Receptor source: a woman of 80 years or more in good health.

This clonotype was counted at least ten times. The CDR3 loop is CASSKWPRTGEVVEQYF. The CDR3 DNA is TGTGCCAGCAGCAAATGGCCCCGGACAGGGGAGGTAGTCGAGCAGTACTTC. This chain uses TRBV21-1 with TRBJ2-7; the listed D gene, TRBD1, was not tested against the DNA. TRBV21-1 is described as a pseudogene. There are 17 residues in the CDR3.

A note on this clonotype: A much more abundant neighbour one base away suggests this may be a read error. This chain uses TRBV3-1 with TRBJ2-1; TRBD2 aligns across 7 bases. The CDR3 totals 15 residues. Per the germline V gene, CDR1 is LGHDT and CDR2 is YNNKEL (reference sequence). With 0 bases clipped from V and 10 bases from J, the junction kept 9 bases outside the gene matches. In nucleotides, the CDR3 is TGTGCCAGCAGCCAAGAGGGCCGGGGGGACCCAGAGCAGTTCTTC. Translating it yields CASSQEGRGDPEQFF.

The chain combines TRBV4-2 with TRBJ1-1; D gene ambiguous. Germline V gene sequence: CDR1 LGHNA, CDR2 YNFKEQ. Trimming left V 4 bases short and J 1 base short, with 10 bases between. The CDR3 has 14 residues. Here the CDR3 DNA reads TGTGCCAGCAGCCTCTACGCCGGGAACACTGAAGCTTTCTTT. This translates into CASSLYAGNTEAFF.

In its sample, this clonotype was seen a few times. The J gene is TRBJ2-2, the V gene TRBV29-1, with 7 bases lining up with TRBD1. The CDR3 totals 15 residues. Germline CDR1 is SQVTM and CDR2 is ANQGSEA. V shed 5 bases and J 0 bases; nucleotides not matched to a gene: 6. The DNA for the CDR3 is TGCAGCGTTAAACAGGGGCTGGCGAACACCGGGGAGCTGTTTTTT. Translation: CSVKQGLANTGELFF.

This clonotype has a count of ten or more. The rearrangement links TRBV7-9 to TRBJ2-3, with D possibly called TRBD1 or TRBD2 (5 bases each). Per the germline V gene, CDR1 is SEHNR and CDR2 is FQNEAQ (reference sequence). Trimming removed 10 bases from V and 0 bases from J, with 20 bases in between. The length of the CDR3 is 16 residues. CDR3: CAKGKIDGASTDTQYF. CDR3 nucleotides: TGTGCCAAGGGGAAAATCGACGGGGCTAGCACAGATACGCAGTATTTT.

This clonotype was seen many times. J is TRBJ2-7 and V is TRBV20-1, with 8 bases aligning to TRBD2. The germline V gene encodes CDR1 DFQATT and CDR2 SNEGSKA (reference sequence). The CDR3 consists of 14 residues. V shed 6 bases, J shed 3 bases, and the junction held 10 bases outside the gene matches. The CDR3 here is CSAPPGGGFYEQYF. The CDR3 DNA sequence: TGCAGTGCCCCCCCCGGGGGGGGGTTCTACGAGCAGTACTTC.

In its sample, this clonotype was seen a few times. The V gene is TRBV7-3, the J gene TRBJ1-1; D not certain. The CDR3 length is 14 residues. The germline gives CDR1 SGHTA, CDR2 FQGTGA. V dropped 5 bases and J dropped 5 bases, with 15 bases sitting between them. The CDR3 sequence: CASSLRRLGTEAFF. In DNA form, the CDR3 reads TGTGCCAGCAGCCTTCGTAGGTTAGGGACTGAAGCTTTCTTT.

This clonotype was seen repeatedly, ten times or more. The chain couples TRBV7-9 to TRBJ2-7; maybe TRBD2 (6 bases). Germline assignment: CDR1 SEHNR and CDR2 FQNEAQ (reference sequence). Trimming cost V 1 base and J 0 bases, with 10 bases left between them. The CDR3 spans 15 residues. CDR3 DNA: TGTGCCAGCAGCTTAGGCGGGGCCCTCTCCTACGAGCAGTACTTC. The encoded protein is CASSLGGALSYEQYF.